This entry lists 13 T cell receptor beta chains sequenced from one sample in a study of blood T cells in healthy people across ages. Primers used in a second PCR of roughly 6 to 11 cycles were a sample-barcoded 5' primer and a J-beta primer mix. TCRdb reprocessed the 5' RACE reads via MiXCR and lists one record per CDR3 protein. The sample contains around 2 million distinct CDR3 sequences, roughly two fifths of which appear only once. The sequenced sample was blood. The source of these receptors is a human donor in good health.

This clonotype showed up just a few times. Here the CDR3 DNA reads TGTGCCAGCAGCCCCAATAGCAGGGGGGCCTACAATGAGCAGTTCTTC. Its protein is CASSPNSRGAYNEQFF. The chain carries TRBV7-8 and TRBJ2-1; the D gene is possibly TRBD1 (7 bases). The germline V gene encodes CDR1 SGHVS and CDR2 FQNEAQ. V was trimmed by 5 bases and J by 2 bases, leaving 16 bases between them. This CDR3 region has 16 residues.

The V call is TRBV12-5, the J call TRBJ2-1, with TRBD2 identical over 11 bases. Per germline, CDR1 LGHNT and CDR2 FRNRAP. J lost 5 bases, V lost 6 bases, and 6 bases had no gene match. The CDR3 totals 15 residues. The CDR3 nucleotides are TGTGCTAGTGGCCTACTAGCGGGGGTTCACAATGAGCAGTTCTTC. It translates to CASGLLAGVHNEQFF.

In its sample, this clonotype was seen a few times. The chain couples TRBV12-3 or TRBV12-4 to TRBJ1-2; D may be TRBD1 (5 bases). The ends were cut back, 5 bases at V and 7 bases at J, with 20 bases in the middle. The CDR3 is 15 amino acids. This chain's CDR3 is CASSPNTGGSSGYTF. CDR3 in DNA: TGTGCCAGCAGTCCCAATACCGGGGGAAGTTCTGGCTACACCTTC.

The chain employs TRBV7-9 and TRBJ1-6, with TRBD1 identical over 8 bases. The CDR3 length is 20 residues. Germline assignment: CDR1 SEHNR and CDR2 FQNEAQ (reference sequence). Germline trimming cut 2 bases from V and 0 bases from J; bases unmatched to any gene: 12. The CDR3 region is CASSLSRDRTPGSYNSPLHF. Here the CDR3 DNA reads TGTGCCAGCAGCTTATCCCGGGACAGGACCCCTGGCTCCTATAATTCACCCCTCCACTTT.

The chain combines TRBV9 with TRBJ2-7, with a possible D match to TRBD1 (6 bases). Germline V gene sequence: CDR1 SGDLS, CDR2 YYNGEE. V was cut by 5 bases and J by 7 bases, with 22 bases left in between. CDR3 length: 15 residues. The CDR3 protein is CASSRRGSTGNEQYF. CDR3 bases: TGTGCCAGCAGTCGTAGGGGGTCGACGGGGAATGAGCAGTACTTC.

This rearrangement joins TRBV20-1 to TRBJ2-5; weak D call: TRBD2 (6 bases). CDR1 and CDR2 from the germline V gene are DFQATT and SNEGSKA (reference sequence). The CDR3 is 12 amino acids. Trimming removed 6 bases from V and 11 bases from J, with 19 bases in between. The CDR3 loop reads CSATWGRIEQYF. DNA for the CDR3: TGCAGTGCCACCTGGGGGAGGATTGAGCAGTACTTC.

This sequence joins TRBV29-1 and TRBJ2-7, with D maybe TRBD2 (7 bases). The CDR3 spans 13 residues. The V end was cut by 6 bases, the J end by 6 bases, with 18 bases between. In germline, CDR1 is SQVTM, CDR2 ANQGSEA. CDR3 sequence reads: CSVGGGAGGEQYF. The DNA for the CDR3 is TGCAGCGTGGGAGGGGGGGCAGGAGGCGAGCAGTACTTC.

The rearrangement uses TRBV6-6 and TRBJ1-2; 7 nucleotides align to TRBD1. Germline CDR1 and CDR2: MNHNY and SVGAGI (reference sequence). The CDR3 spans 13 residues. The J segment lost 5 bases and the V segment lost 2 bases, leaving 2 bases of the junction unmatched. CDR3 nucleotide sequence: TGTGCCAGCAGTTACAGACAGGGATATGGCTACACCTTC. Translated: CASSYRQGYGYTF.

This rearrangement joins TRBV4-3 to TRBJ1-2; unclear D gene. The germline gives CDR1 LGHNA, CDR2 YSLEER. This CDR3 spans 15 amino acids. With 4 bases removed from V and 3 bases from J, the gap between germline ends came to 15 bases. The CDR3 nucleotides read TGCGCCAGCAGCCCCTCCCGGTCCTACGACTATGGCTACACCTTC. Its translation is CASSPSRSYDYGYTF.

This clonotype occurred a few times. The genes are TRBV12-3 or TRBV12-4 and TRBJ2-5; D is unclear. The J call may not be correct, given that the DNA end is closer to TRBJ2-7. The CDR3 totals 14 residues. The CDR3 here is CASSFDTMYHEQYF. CDR3 DNA: TGTGCCAGCAGTTTCGACACCATGTACCACGAGCAGTACTTC.

This clonotype came up once. Because the CDR3 is missing its conserved closing phenylalanine or tryptophan, this is likely a read error. The chain is built from TRBV6-5 and TRBJ2-1; D might be TRBD2 (5 bases). V lost 2 bases and J lost 4, with 15 bases in between. Germline assignment: CDR1 MNHEY and CDR2 SVGAGI. This CDR3 region has 16 residues. The CDR3 nucleotides are TGTGCCAGCAGTTACATCGGACTCCCAGCATACAATGAGCAGTTCTTA. The encoded protein is CASSYIGLPAYNEQFL.

There are a few counts of this clonotype. This sequence joins TRBV7-2 and TRBJ1-6; 10 bases are a match to TRBD1. CDR3 length: 17 residues. Germline assignment: CDR1 SGHTA and CDR2 FQGNSA. After removal of 4 bases from V and 4 bases from J, the junction contained 7 bases not matched to a gene. The DNA for the CDR3 is TGTGCCAGCAGCTGGACCGGGACAGGGGTTTATAATTCACCCCTCCACTTT. Its translation is CASSWTGTGVYNSPLHF.

J is TRBJ2-7 and V is TRBV9; no firm D call. The V gene's germline CDR1 is SGDLS and CDR2 YYNGEE. CDR3 length: 17 residues. Trimming cost V 0 bases and J 0 bases, with 16 bases left between them. CDR3 in amino acids: CASSVGAGPSNSYEQYF. Written as DNA, the CDR3 is TGTGCCAGCAGCGTAGGGGCAGGACCATCCAACTCCTACGAGCAGTACTTC. The whole variable domain, filled in from reference TRBV9 and TRBJ2-7, reads DSGVTQTPKHLITATGQRVTLRCSPRSGDLSVYWYQQSLDQGLQFLIQYYNGEERAKGNILERFSAQQFPDLHSELNLSSLELGDSALYFCASSVGAGPSNSYEQYFGPGTRLTVT.